Below, 9 T cell receptor beta chains from the same sample are listed, as sequenced in a study of blood T cell repertoires in COVID-19 (dated by TCRdb to between 2020 and 2021). Libraries came from the immunoSEQ multiplex PCR assay. TCRdb re-hosts the immuneACCESS table, in-frame sequences only. Its copies lack some clones; in the studies checked, an unresolved V gene accounts for under half of them, and the cause for the rest is not known. Counted in this sample were fewer than 30,000 clones; less than 90% of them appeared once. Over 20% of the sample comes from the top ten. Material for sequencing was peripheral blood. All receptors derive from a human donor in a cohort sampled during active COVID-19.

The rearrangement uses TRBV18 and TRBJ1-6, with D maybe TRBD1 (5 bases). V shed 4 bases and J shed 4 bases, with 5 bases lying between them. Germline V gene data show CDR1 as KGHSH and CDR2 as LQKENI. The CDR3 sequence is 13 residues long. The CDR3 DNA reads TGTGCCAGCTCACAGGGGTATAATTCACCCCTCCACTTT. Its protein product is CASSQGYNSPLHF. Variable domain in full (rest from reference TRBV18 and TRBJ1-6): NAGVMQNPRHLVRRRGQEARLRCSPMKGHSHVYWYRQLPEEGLKFMVYLQKENIIDESGMPKERFSAEFPKEGPSILRIQQVVRGDSAAYFCASSQGYNSPLHFGNGTRLTVT.

The chain joins TRBV28 to TRBJ2-3; tentative D call: TRBD2 (6 bases). CDR1 MDHEN and CDR2 SYDVKM come from the germline V gene. There are 14 residues in the CDR3. The ends were cut back, 5 bases at V and 3 bases at J, with 12 bases in the middle. The CDR3 here is CASSAPGLTDTQYF. CDR3 nucleotide sequence: TGTGCCAGCAGTGCACCGGGACTGACAGATACGCAGTATTTT.

The J gene is TRBJ2-7, the V gene TRBV25-1; 12 nucleotides align to TRBD2. Germline V gene data show CDR1 as MGHDK and CDR2 as SYGVNS. With 6 bases clipped from V and 3 bases from J, the junction kept 9 bases outside the gene matches. The CDR3 loop spans 16 amino acids. The CDR3 spells CASSEHTSGGNYEQYF. In DNA, the CDR3 is TGTGCCAGCAGCGAACACACTAGCGGGGGGAACTACGAGCAGTACTTC.

The chain combines TRBV6-5 with TRBJ2-7, with TRBD1 matching over 8 bases. The V gene end was trimmed by 4 bases and the J gene end by 2 bases; junction bases not matched to a gene: 1. Germline CDR1 MNHEY, CDR2 SVGAGI. CDR3 length: 13 amino acids. Here the CDR3 DNA reads TGTGCCAGCAGTTCACAGGGGGCCTACGAGCAGTACTTC. Protein: CASSSQGAYEQYF.

This rearrangement joins TRBV12-5 to TRBJ2-5; D perhaps matches TRBD1 (6 bases). The CDR3 is made up of 15 amino acids. Trimming took off 1 base at V and 1 base at J, with 10 bases between the two ends. CDR1 is LGHNT and CDR2 is FRNRAP in the germline V gene. CDR3 in amino acids: CASGLGDRLQETQYF. CDR3 nucleotides: TGTGCTAGTGGTTTGGGCGACAGGCTCCAAGAGACCCAGTACTTC.

The CDR3 reads CASSLGLADEQYF. The CDR3 nucleotides read TGTGCCAGTAGCCTGGGACTAGCCGACGAGCAGTACTTC. The chain is built from TRBV19 and TRBJ2-7; 9 positions match TRBD2. The CDR3 has 13 amino acids. The germline V gene encodes CDR1 LNHDA and CDR2 SQIVND (reference sequence). After removal of 6 bases from V and 5 bases from J, the junction contained 5 bases not matched to a gene.

The chain employs TRBV5-1 and TRBJ2-7, with a tentative D call TRBD1 (5 bases). The CDR3 sequence is 15 residues long. CDR1 SGHRS and CDR2 YFSETQ come from the germline V gene. Trimming cost V 4 bases and J 7 bases, with 21 bases left between them. The CDR3, as DNA: TGCGCCAGCAGCCTACAACCGGACATCCGGAGTGAGCAGTACTTC. Its translation is CASSLQPDIRSEQYF. The whole variable domain, filled in from reference TRBV5-1 and TRBJ2-7, reads KAGVTQTPRYLIKTRGQQVTLSCSPISGHRSVSWYQQTPGQGLQFLFEYFSETQRNKGNFPGRFSGRQFSNSRSEMNVSTLELGDSALYLCASSLQPDIRSEQYFGPGTRLTVT.

The rearrangement joins TRBV4-1 to TRBJ2-7; 8 nucleotides match TRBD2. The CDR3 contains 17 residues. With 0 bases clipped from V and 4 bases from J, the junction kept 11 bases outside the gene matches. The germline gives CDR1 MGHRA, CDR2 YSYEKL. Here the CDR3 DNA reads TGCGCCAGCAGCCAAGATCTAACGGGGGGGCTAGGATACGAGCAGTACTTC. Its translation: CASSQDLTGGLGYEQYF.

The table lists this clone with a count of one. This chain links TRBV5-4 with TRBJ2-1; possibly TRBD2 for D (6 bases). This CDR3 spans 14 amino acids. Germline values: CDR1 SGHNT, CDR2 YYREEE (reference sequence). The V end was cut by 2 bases, the J end by 8 bases, with 14 bases between. CDR3 amino acids: CASSLREALDEQFF. The CDR3 DNA reads as TGTGCCAGCAGCTTAAGGGAGGCCCTAGATGAGCAGTTCTTC.